The clone carrying this T cell receptor beta chain is labeled medium-sized based on frequency. The target antigen is unknown. TRB was amplified from 250 ng of peripheral blood genomic DNA per sample. The sample comes from a study of T cell clusters in autoimmune cytopenias. There are 13 residues in the CDR3. CDR1 and CDR2 from the germline V gene are MNHEY and SVGAGI. Study-level findings and limits: Physiological T cell clusters of healthy donors were apparently absent in primary autoimmune cytopenia patients. TRB repertoire shifts in secondary cytopenia and chronic lymphocytic leukemia mostly reflected lymphoma, not autoimmunity.

TRB was amplified by touch-down multiplex PCR, primer pools A and B combined. TCRdb processed the multiplex PCR reads again and assigns one entry to each CDR3 protein, with no DNA. Across 2,000 or so distinct CDR3 sequences, the top ten clones capture approximately 53% of the sample. Sequencing was carried out using peripheral blood. This TCR came from a human donor with an autoimmune cytopenia or autoimmune hepatitis (not recorded which). The J gene is TRBJ2-5, the V gene TRBV6-5; absent DNA, TCRdb's TRBD1 call cannot be checked. The CDR3 sequence is CASKIAGGETQYF.